This T cell receptor beta chain was captured in a study of identical twins. TCRdb itself ran the 5' RACE reads through MiXCR, one entry per CDR3 protein. The data show 1.5 million to 2 million distinct CDR3 sequences, around 33% seen once. Source material: cord blood. The sequence came from a newborn girl in good health.

The DNA for the CDR3 is TGCAGTGCTAGATCAGACAGGGTTGCAGGAGAGCAGTTCTTC. Its translation: CSARSDRVAGEQFF. The chain recombines TRBV20-1 with TRBJ2-1, with 7 bases that match TRBD1. V was pared by 2 bases and J by 10 bases, with 11 bases of the junction left unmatched. Germline loops: CDR1 DFQATT, CDR2 SNEGSKA (reference sequence). This CDR3 is 14 amino acids long.